The 23 T cell receptor beta chains given below trace back to one sample, sequenced in a study of T-cell memory formation after mild COVID-19 (dated by TCRdb to the early 2020s). Preparation of the library involved 5' RACE. The sample was run on an Illumina NovaSeq 6000. TCRdb took the public reads, trimmed them with fastp at Q25, ran MiXCR for clone calling and kept in-frame beta chains. Identical CDR3 proteins give one entry, which carries the most common genes and DNA. Present in this sample are around 200,000 distinct CDR3 sequences, roughly a tenth of which were seen just once. Roughly 3% of the sample belongs to the ten largest clones. The sequencing input was PBMCs or a T cell subset sorted from them (not recorded which). All receptors come from a man aged 18 to 29 who had mild COVID-19 (a few samples of this study predate the infection). The sample titles of this study are shuffled in the database, so cell type and time point are left out; the donor was told from shared clones.

This clonotype showed up just a few times. CDR3 sequence: CASSQQALRAEAFF. The DNA for the CDR3 is TGTGCCAGTAGTCAACAGGCCCTTCGGGCTGAAGCTTTCTTT. The chain carries TRBV19 and TRBJ1-1; D is possibly TRBD1 (5 bases). Germline assignment: CDR1 LNHDA and CDR2 SQIVND (reference sequence). Trimming removed 5 bases from V and 6 bases from J, with 16 bases in between. The CDR3 spans 14 residues.

This clonotype occurred many times. The V gene is TRBV5-1, the J gene TRBJ1-2, with 7 bases lining up with TRBD1. This CDR3 is built from 13 residues. Germline trimming cut 4 bases from V and 8 bases from J; bases unmatched to any gene: 8. The germline CDR1 and CDR2 sequences are SGHRS and YFSETQ. CDR3 amino acids: CASSPDRDQGYTF. The CDR3 DNA reads as TGCGCCAGCAGCCCCGACAGGGATCAAGGCTACACCTTC.

In this sample, this clonotype turned up many times. The chain carries TRBV12-3 or TRBV12-4 and TRBJ2-1; unclear D gene. Trimming removed 5 bases from V and 6 bases from J, with 11 bases in between. The CDR3 spans 13 residues. The CDR3 nucleotides are TGTGCCAGCAGTCCTGGCTGGGGCAATGAGCAGTTCTTC. This translates into CASSPGWGNEQFF.

This clonotype was recorded a few times. This rearrangement joins TRBV4-2 to TRBJ2-3; D assignment may be TRBD1 or TRBD2 (6 bases each). The CDR3 is made up of 17 amino acids. Germline V CDR1 and CDR2: LGHNA, YNFKEQ. The germline V and J ends were trimmed by 0 bases and 2 bases, with 15 bases remaining between them. CDR3 in DNA: TGTGCCAGCAGCCAAGATGTAGGGGGGTTTAACACAGATACGCAGTATTTT. It specifies CASSQDVGGFNTDTQYF.

This clonotype turned up a few times. The rearrangement joins TRBV23-1 to TRBJ2-7; possibly TRBD2 for D (6 bases). TRBV23-1 falls under the ORF class, with uncertain function. V was trimmed by 0 bases and J by 5 bases, leaving 11 bases between them. The CDR3 is 14 residues long. CDR3 protein: CASSQSWIADEQYV. The CDR3 bases are TGCGCCAGCAGTCAATCGTGGATAGCGGACGAGCAGTACGTC.

This clonotype was counted many times. The rearrangement uses TRBV5-1 and TRBJ2-5; 7 bases map to TRBD2. This CDR3 comprises 13 residues. Trimming cost V 4 bases and J 5 bases; bases outside gene matches: 5. CDR1 SGHRS and CDR2 YFSETQ come from the germline V gene. Here the CDR3 reads CASSNQGGETQYF. The CDR3 DNA sequence: TGCGCCAGCAGCAACCAGGGAGGGGAGACCCAGTACTTC.

The rearrangement joins TRBV4-2 to TRBJ1-2, with D unresolved. Germline-derived CDR1 and CDR2 are LGHNA and YNFKEQ. The V end was cut by 1 base, the J end by 6 bases, with 15 bases between. This CDR3 is built from 15 residues. The CDR3 loop is CASSQGTRQADGYTF. Written as DNA, the CDR3 is TGTGCCAGCAGCCAAGGCACTCGGCAGGCCGATGGCTACACCTTC.

This clonotype was detected only a few times. This chain uses TRBV6-1 with TRBJ2-7; D unclear. The ends were cut back, 1 base at V and 3 bases at J, with 22 bases in the middle. CDR1 is MNHNS and CDR2 is SASEGT in the germline V gene. The CDR3 consists of 18 residues. DNA for the CDR3: TGTGCCAGCAGTGAAGTCGGGTACTTCCGAATATCGGGCTACGAGCAGTACTTC. Its translation is CASSEVGYFRISGYEQYF.

There are many counts of this clonotype. This chain joins TRBV5-6 and TRBJ2-3; D not certain. Germline lookup yields CDR1 SGHDT and CDR2 YYEEEE. The V end lost 3 bases, the J end lost 2 bases, and 7 bases lay between the germline ends. The CDR3 contains 13 residues. CDR3: CASSSGPTDTQYF. The CDR3 DNA follows: TGTGCCAGCAGCTCCGGGCCCACAGATACGCAGTATTTT.

This clonotype was detected a few times. This chain joins TRBV7-2 and TRBJ2-5; 9 bases line up with TRBD2. The V gene's germline CDR1 is SGHTA and CDR2 FQGNSA. The CDR3 length is 16 residues. Trimming took 3 bases from V and 5 from J; bases not matched to a gene: 10. CDR3 in DNA: TGTGCCAGCAGCTTCGTTAGCGGGGGTTTTATTGAGACCCAGTACTTC. This sequence encodes CASSFVSGGFIETQYF.

The gene calls are TRBV15 and TRBJ2-3, with D possibly matching TRBD1 (6 bases). Trimming removed 1 base from V and 2 bases from J, with 25 bases in between. Germline CDR1 and CDR2: LNHNV and YYDKDF (reference sequence). The CDR3 is 20 residues long. The CDR3 sequence is CATSRGGPRLANSPTDTQYF. The DNA of the CDR3 is TGTGCCACCAGCAGAGGGGGGCCTCGATTAGCGAATAGTCCCACAGATACGCAGTATTTT.

This clonotype showed up many times. The V and J genes are TRBV4-1 and TRBJ2-1, with D hard to call. The CDR3 loop spans 15 amino acids. Germline V gene sequence: CDR1 MGHRA, CDR2 YSYEKL. With 1 base removed from V and 7 bases from J, the gap between germline ends came to 14 bases. The CDR3 sequence: CASSQGLLGTNEQFF. The CDR3 DNA follows: TGCGCCAGCAGCCAAGGGCTCCTCGGTACGAATGAGCAGTTCTTC.

V is TRBV28 and J is TRBJ2-7, with 7 positions matching TRBD1. Germline V gene lookup returns CDR1 MDHEN and CDR2 SYDVKM. The CDR3 runs to 15 residues. V dropped 7 bases and J dropped 2; count of bases not matched to a gene: 11. DNA for the CDR3: TGTGCCAGCACCTCATCCGGGACAGATACCTACGAGCAGTACTTC. Translation gives CASTSSGTDTYEQYF.

This clonotype has only a few counts. The rearrangement uses TRBV5-4 and TRBJ2-7; TRBD1 agrees at 8 bases. J gave up 5 bases and V 5 bases, and 3 bases lay outside the gene matches. The CDR3 runs to 12 residues. CDR1 is SGHNT, CDR2 YYREEE, per germline (reference sequence). The CDR3 coding sequence is TGTGCCAGCAGTGACAGGGGAAACGAGCAGTACGTC. This codes for CASSDRGNEQYV.

This clonotype turned up a few times. The chain recombines TRBV12-3 or TRBV12-4 with TRBJ1-5; D gene ambiguous. The CDR3 is made up of 15 amino acids. V lost 6 bases to trimming and J lost 7 bases, with 19 bases between them. The CDR3 DNA sequence: TGTGCCAGCAGCATAAGACCGGGCGCCCTCCAGCCCCAGCATTTT. Amino acid sequence: CASSIRPGALQPQHF.

This clonotype was seen only a few times. The chain recombines TRBV7-9 with TRBJ2-1, with 11 nucleotides matching TRBD2. The CDR3 covers 17 residues. The V gene end was trimmed by 5 bases and the J gene end by 5 bases; junction bases not matched to a gene: 11. Per the germline V gene, CDR1 is SEHNR and CDR2 is FQNEAQ (reference sequence). CDR3 bases: TGTGCCAGCAGCCCCCCGGGCTCTAGCGGGGGGAACAATGAGCAGTTCTTC. Encoded protein: CASSPPGSSGGNNEQFF.

The chain uses TRBV20-1 and TRBJ2-5, with unresolved D. Germline CDR1 and CDR2: DFQATT and SNEGSKA (reference sequence). The V and J ends lost 3 bases and 5 bases respectively, with 13 bases between them. This CDR3 spans 13 amino acids. The CDR3 sequence: CSASPSGRETQYF. The CDR3 region has the DNA TGCAGTGCTAGTCCGTCCGGCCGGGAGACCCAGTACTTC.

This clonotype was seen a few times. The rearrangement links TRBV5-6 to TRBJ1-6; 7 positions agree with TRBD1. Germline V gene lookup returns CDR1 SGHDT and CDR2 YYEEEE. Trimming took 3 bases from V and 10 from J; bases not matched to a gene: 4. CDR3 length: 13 amino acids. This CDR3 reads CASSWDSGSPLHF. CDR3 in DNA: TGTGCCAGCAGCTGGGACAGTGGATCACCCCTCCACTTT.

The V gene is TRBV7-2, the J gene TRBJ2-3; TRBD1 matches at 9 bases. This CDR3 spans 15 amino acids. Germline CDR1 reads SGHTA; CDR2 reads FQGNSA. V lost 8 bases and J lost 2; bases outside the gene matches: 8. The CDR3 nucleotides are TGTGCCAGCCGCGATGGGACAGGGTTCACAGATACGCAGTATTTT. It translates to CASRDGTGFTDTQYF.

The chain employs TRBV12-3 or TRBV12-4 and TRBJ2-3, with D perhaps matching TRBD2 (6 bases). There are 14 residues in the CDR3. V was cut by 3 bases and J by 2 bases, with 9 bases left in between. The chain's CDR3 is CASSLIAATDTQYF. The DNA for the CDR3 is TGTGCCAGCAGTTTGATAGCGGCCACAGATACGCAGTATTTT.

This clonotype was detected a few times. This chain connects TRBV7-2 to TRBJ2-1; D gene unclear. CDR1 and CDR2 from the germline V gene are SGHTA and FQGNSA. Trimming took 1 base from V and 9 from J, leaving 10 bases between them. This CDR3 comprises 13 residues. The CDR3 region has the DNA TGTGCCAGCAGCTTAGAGAGACGAAGTGAGCAGTTCTTC. Translated, it gives CASSLERRSEQFF.

The chain employs TRBV7-2 and TRBJ2-6; 7 bases agree with TRBD1. V shed 5 bases and J 2 bases; nucleotides not matched to a gene: 12. This CDR3 region has 18 residues. Germline V gene data show CDR1 as SGHTA and CDR2 as FQGNSA. This CDR3 reads CASSLRGGQFTGANVLTF. The CDR3 region has the DNA TGTGCCAGCAGCCTCCGTGGGGGACAGTTTACTGGGGCCAACGTCCTGACTTTC.

There are a few counts of this clonotype. The rearrangement joins TRBV7-2 to TRBJ1-2; D is possibly TRBD1 (6 bases). Germline CDR1 and CDR2: SGHTA and FQGNSA. This CDR3 spans 15 amino acids. V lost 1 base and J lost 5, with 14 bases in between. The CDR3, as DNA: TGTGCCAGCAGCTTAGGGGGGGCGATGCGGTATGGCTACACCTTC. It is translated as CASSLGGAMRYGYTF.